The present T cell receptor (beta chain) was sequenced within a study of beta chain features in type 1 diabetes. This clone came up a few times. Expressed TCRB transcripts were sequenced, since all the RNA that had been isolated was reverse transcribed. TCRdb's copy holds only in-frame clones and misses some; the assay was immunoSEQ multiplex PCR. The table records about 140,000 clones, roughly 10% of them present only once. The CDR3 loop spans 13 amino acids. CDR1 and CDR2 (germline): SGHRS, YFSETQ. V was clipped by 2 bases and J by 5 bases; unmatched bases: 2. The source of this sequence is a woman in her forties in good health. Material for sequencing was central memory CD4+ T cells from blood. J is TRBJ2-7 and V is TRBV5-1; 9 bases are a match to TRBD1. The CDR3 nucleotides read TGCGCCAGCAGCTTCGGGACAGGGAACGAGCAGTACTTC. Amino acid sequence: CASSFGTGNEQYF.